This T cell receptor (beta chain) came from a study of blood T cell repertoires in COVID-19. Turning to the study itself: Acute and convalescent COVID-19 specimens originated in the United States, Italy and Spain. PBMCs, B-cell-depleted T cells, or T cells provided the cDNA or gDNA that made up the material.

Original processing notes: Amplification of reference gene primers was used by the study to estimate nucleated cell counts. Sequencing was performed with immunoSEQ multiplex PCR; in TCRdb, only in-frame clones are kept and a portion is missing. From that table come the V and J calls and clone size; the DNA was used to work out D and trimming. The sample has approximately 45,000 clones; 85% to 90% are singletons. The germline CDR1 and CDR2 sequences are SGHVS and FQNEAQ. The V and J ends lost 8 bases and 0 bases, in that order; junction bases with no gene match: 6. CDR3 length: 14 amino acids. The chain employs TRBV7-8 and TRBJ1-1, with 7 bases matching TRBD1. Input material: peripheral blood. This receptor was identified in a man aged 35 to 55 with active COVID-19. The CDR3 DNA follows: TGTGCCAGCCGAACTGACAGGGTGAACACTGAAGCTTTCTTT. Translating it yields CASRTDRVNTEAFF. Looking up the rest from reference TRBV7-8 and TRBJ1-1 gives the full variable domain: GAGVSQSPRYKVAKRGQDVALRCDPISGHVSLFWYQQALGQGPEFLTYFQNEAQLDKSGLPSDRFFAERPEGSVSTLKIQRTQQEDSAVYLCASRTDRVNTEAFFGQGTRLTVV.